Listed below are T cell receptor beta chains from one sample, sequenced in a study of shared clonotypes between healthy human individuals. Data came from immunoSEQ multiplex PCR; TCRdb stores just in-frame clones and leaves some out. This sample has approximately 620,000 clones, with almost 97% found just once. The sample taken for sequencing was naive CD4+ T cells sorted from blood. Receptor source: a woman in her twenties or thirties in good health. Each CDR3 is given with its conserved first and last residue. The order of the fields is J gene, clone size, V gene, D gene, CDR3 DNA, CDR3 protein. The D gene is left open where the match is weak. Where a row states a size, it is once, few, many or the class of an expanded clone; other rows omit it.

>TRBJ1-1|once|TRBV6-4|NA
TGTGCCAGCAGTCGTGAGGGTGGGATGAACACTGAAGCTTTCTTT
CASSREGGMNTEAFF
>TRBJ1-1|NA|TRBV19|NA
TGTGCCAGTAGTATTGGGGGGCGCCCCACTGAAGCTTTCTTT
CASSIGGRPTEAFF
>TRBJ2-7|once|TRBV5-1|TRBD2
TGCGCCAGCAGCTTGCTAGCGGGGAAGTCCTACGAGCAGTACTTC
CASSLLAGKSYEQYF
>TRBJ2-3|NA|TRBV6-1|NA
TGTGCCAGCAGTGAAGACTTATTTACGCAGTATTTT
CASSEDLFTQYF
>TRBJ2-1|NA|TRBV27|TRBD1
TGTGCCAGCAGTTTATGGTCAAGGACAGGGTCCTACAATGAGCAGTTCTTC
CASSLWSRTGSYNEQFF
>TRBJ2-2|NA|TRBV12-5|NA
TGTGCTAGTGGTTTGGAACCGAACACCGGGGAGCTGTTTTTT
CASGLEPNTGELFF
>TRBJ2-7|NA|TRBV28|NA
TGTGCCAGCAGTTCGGGCCGGGATGAGCAGTACTTC
CASSSGRDEQYF
>TRBJ1-2|NA|TRBV5-1|TRBD1
TGCGCCAGCAGCTCACAGCGACAGGGGGAGGACTATGGCTACACCTTC
CASSSQRQGEDYGYTF
>TRBJ1-1|NA|TRBV5-1|TRBD1
TGCGCCAGCAGCTTGGCGGGACAGGGAGGGACTGAAGCTTTCTTT
CASSLAGQGGTEAFF
>TRBJ1-1|NA|TRBV5-4|TRBD1
TGTGCCAGCTCACCGCGGGGGACAGGGGGCGCGTCTGAAGCTTTCTTT
CASSPRGTGGASEAFF
>TRBJ1-4|NA|TRBV10-2|NA
TGCGCCACCAGGCAGGCTAATGAAAAACTGTTTTTT
CATRQANEKLFF
>TRBJ1-2|NA|TRBV9|NA
TGTGCCAGCAGCGTAGCGAGCAGTCTTGCCCCTGGTGGCTACACCTTC
CASSVASSLAPGGYTF
>TRBJ2-1|NA|TRBV6-1|NA
TGTGCCAGCAGGGGTCATAACCCCTACAATGAGCAGTTCTTC
CASRGHNPYNEQFF
>TRBJ2-7|NA|TRBV6-1|TRBD2
TGTGCCAGCAGTGAAGCGAGAGCCGGCGGGAGGAGTTTTTTCGGCTACGAGCAGTACTTC
CASSEARAGGRSFFGYEQYF
>TRBJ2-3|NA|TRBV7-8|NA
TGTGCCAGCAGCTTAGTCGTGACTATTCTGTATTTT
CASSLVVTILYF
>TRBJ2-2|NA|TRBV6-5|NA
TGTGCCAGCAGTCGCACCGGGGAGCTGTTTTTT
CASSRTGELFF
>TRBJ1-3|NA|TRBV5-1|NA
TGCGCCAGCAGCTTGGACAGGGCTACGGGAAACACCATATATTTT
CASSLDRATGNTIYF
>TRBJ2-1|NA|TRBV25-1|NA
TGTGCCAGCAGTAAGATGAGGGAATCCTACAATGAGCAGTTCTTC
CASSKMRESYNEQFF
>TRBJ2-1|NA|TRBV6-5|NA
TGTGCCAGCAGTTACTCGACTAGTCCGGGAGACAATGAGCAGTTCTTC
CASSYSTSPGDNEQFF
>TRBJ1-4|NA|TRBV30|TRBD1
TGTGCCTGGAGTGGCGCCGGGACAGGCAGAGAAAAACTGTTTTTT
CAWSGAGTGREKLFF
>TRBJ2-2|once|TRBV5-1|NA
TGCGCCAGCAGCCAACCCGGGACGGCGGGCACCGGGGAGCTGTTTTTT
CASSQPGTAGTGELFF
>TRBJ1-1|once|TRBV11-2|TRBD1
TGTGCCAGCAGCGTCCGATCCGGGACAGGGGGTAATGAAGCTTTCTTT
CASSVRSGTGGNEAFF
>TRBJ2-7|NA|TRBV5-4|NA
TGTGCCAGCAGCTTGGATTCTCTTTCCCGATACGAGCAGTACTTC
CASSLDSLSRYEQYF
>TRBJ2-7|once|TRBV12-1|NA
TGTGCCAGCAGCTTTGACGGGAAGCCAAACTACGAGCAGTACTTC
CASSFDGKPNYEQYF
>TRBJ2-1|NA|TRBV5-4|NA
TGTGCCAGCAGCTTGGGCGTAAACTCCTACAATGAGCAGTTCTTC
CASSLGVNSYNEQFF
>TRBJ2-1|NA|TRBV4-1|NA
TGCGCCAGCAGCCGAGGCGGGTTGCGGGTAGGAGATGAGCAGTTCTTC
CASSRGGLRVGDEQFF
>TRBJ2-7|NA|TRBV6-5|NA
TGTGCCAGCAGGGGTGGAATCATGGGCAACGAGCAGTACTTC
CASRGGIMGNEQYF
>TRBJ1-1|NA|TRBV28|NA
TGTGCCAGCAGTTTCTGGAGGAACACTGAAGCTTTCTTT
CASSFWRNTEAFF
>TRBJ1-3|NA|TRBV5-1|NA
TGCGCCAGCAGCGCGGGGGGCCTTGGAAACACCATATATTTT
CASSAGGLGNTIYF
>TRBJ2-7|NA|TRBV27|TRBD1
TGTGCCAGCAGTTTCTGGGACAGGGTACCCTACGAGCAGTACTTC
CASSFWDRVPYEQYF
>TRBJ1-1|NA|TRBV19|TRBD1
TGTGCCAGTACGCCTGGACAGGGGGAAATGAACACTGAAGCTTTCTTT
CASTPGQGEMNTEAFF